This T cell receptor (beta chain) was recorded in a study of metastatic and nonmetastatic thyroid tumors. Across the study: Peripheral blood and tumor or nodule samples from malignant and benign thyroid patients were compared.

General study findings and limits: Versus benign nodules, malignant thyroid tumors reportedly had significantly higher TCR beta diversity, in blood and tumor.

Note on this clone: Antigen unknown.

Thyroid surgery was preceded by no treatment in any patient. In the study's own analysis: Clinicopathological groups of papillary thyroid cancer showed CDR3 differences that were used to build a distant-metastasis classifier. TCRdb reprocessed the PCR reads via MiXCR. TCRdb's processing, not the authors', yielded these V and J calls. The repertoire has 21,000 or so clones, about 30% of them found once; the top ten carry 5.4%. The specimen sequenced was tumor tissue. The receptor was isolated from a female donor with papillary thyroid cancer or a benign thyroid nodule (not recorded which). Some clones in this sample may be carry-over from other donors' samples.

The CDR3 sequence is CASSLTGAYEQYF. The CDR3 bases are TGTGCCAGCAGCTTGACAGGGGCCTACGAGCAGTACTTC. The chain uses TRBV7-6 and TRBJ2-7; 8 bases map to TRBD1. Germline CDR1 and CDR2: SGHVS and FNYEAQ. The junction had 0 bases not matched to a gene; V was cut back by 3 bases and J by 2 bases. The CDR3 is made up of 13 amino acids.